The rows below give T cell receptor beta chains drawn from one sample of a study of T cell repertoires in cytomegalovirus infection. TCRdb fed the reads into MiXCR, producing one record per CDR3 protein. The table shows 310,000 or so distinct CDR3 sequences, with 9.6% occurring only once. Specimen: PBMCs. Source of these receptors: a human donor in good health (CMV status not recorded). Some clones in this sample may be carry-over from other donors' samples. The CDR3 runs from the conserved cysteine through the conserved F or W. The D gene is left open where the match is weak. Not every row has a clone size; where given, it reads once, few, many or a size class.

j_gene	abundance	d_gene	v_gene	len	CDR3aa	CDR3nt
TRBJ2-5	many	TRBD1	TRBV28	16	CASSSPDRPMGETQYF	TGTGCCAGCAGTTCTCCGGACAGGCCTATGGGGGAGACCCAGTACTTC
TRBJ1-2	many	NA	TRBV4-1	13	CASSQYNGGGYTF	TGCGCCAGCAGCCAGTATAATGGAGGTGGCTACACCTTC
TRBJ2-1	many	NA	TRBV7-2	15	CASSLRQSSYNEQFF	TGTGCCAGCAGCTTACGACAGAGCTCCTACAATGAGCAGTTCTTC
TRBJ2-7	many	NA	TRBV19	12	CASSPSTYEQYF	TGTGCCAGTAGCCCTTCTACCTACGAGCAGTACTTC
TRBJ1-2	NA	NA	TRBV7-3	13	CASSSPDSLGYTF	TGTGCCAGCAGCTCCCCGGACAGTCTTGGCTACACCTTC
TRBJ2-3	NA	NA	TRBV6-1	16	CASSEGAGYRTDTQYF	TGTGCCAGCAGTGAAGGGGCCGGCTACCGCACAGATACGCAGTATTTT
TRBJ2-7	many	TRBD2	TRBV20-1	18	CSARDRTYGTTLGGEQYF	TGCAGTGCTAGAGACCGCACGTACGGGACTACCCTCGGTGGGGAGCAGTACTTC
TRBJ2-5	NA	TRBD2	TRBV5-1	16	CASSVGLAGGRETQYF	TGCGCCAGCAGCGTGGGACTAGCGGGGGGGCGCGAGACCCAGTACTTC
TRBJ2-3	many	NA	TRBV7-2	15	CASSLRSLAKDTQYF	TGTGCCAGCAGCTTAAGAAGCCTAGCGAAAGATACGCAGTATTTT
TRBJ2-5	NA	TRBD2	TRBV20-1	13	CSAAGGGPETQYF	TGCAGTGCCGCGGGGGGGGGGCCGGAGACCCAGTACTTC
TRBJ2-3	many	NA	TRBV6-2/TRBV6-3	16	CASSYPGGARTDTQYF	TGTGCCAGCAGTTACCCTGGCGGGGCCCGTACAGATACGCAGTATTTT
TRBJ1-2	few	TRBD1	TRBV6-5	14	CASFPRGRGYGYTF	TGTGCCAGCTTCCCCAGGGGGCGGGGCTATGGCTACACCTTC
TRBJ1-5	many	NA	TRBV28	14	CASSFWQGNQPQHF	TGTGCCAGCAGTTTTTGGCAGGGCAATCAGCCCCAGCATTTT
TRBJ1-2	many	NA	TRBV7-8	14	CASSLRLTGYGYTF	TGTGCCAGCAGCTTACGGCTTACGGGCTATGGCTACACCTTC
TRBJ2-5	many	NA	TRBV7-8	15	CASSSRMRGQETQYF	TGTGCCAGCAGCTCACGAATGAGGGGCCAAGAGACCCAGTACTTC
TRBJ2-3	few	NA	TRBV7-6	17	CASSLVLTDVFTDTQYF	TGTGCCAGCAGCTTAGTTCTTACGGACGTTTTCACAGATACGCAGTATTTT
TRBJ2-1	many	TRBD2	TRBV29-1	15	CSVVGTSGGRNEQFF	TGCAGCGTTGTAGGGACTAGCGGGGGGCGCAATGAGCAGTTCTTC
TRBJ2-5	many	NA	TRBV7-8	12	CASSHRVETQYF	TGTGCCAGCAGTCACAGGGTAGAGACCCAGTACTTC
TRBJ1-4	few	NA	TRBV29-1	13	CSVTEVGSEKLFF	TGCAGCGTTACGGAGGTTGGGAGTGAAAAACTGTTTTTT
TRBJ1-1	many	TRBD1	TRBV20-1	16	CSAAPRQGRLTAEAFF	TGCAGTGCAGCGCCGAGACAGGGGCGCCTTACCGCTGAAGCTTTCTTT
TRBJ2-1	many	NA	TRBV7-3	15	CASSQGTSRYNEQFF	TGTGCCAGCAGCCAGGGAACATCAAGGTACAATGAGCAGTTCTTC
TRBJ1-5	many	NA	TRBV28	16	CASTYFYSAFNQPQHF	TGTGCCAGCACTTACTTTTACAGCGCCTTCAATCAGCCCCAGCATTTT
TRBJ1-2	many	NA	TRBV20-1	13	CSANRGWGYGYTF	TGCAGTGCTAATCGGGGCTGGGGCTATGGCTACACCTTC
TRBJ2-1	many	NA	TRBV7-2	13	CASSFFGLGEQFF	TGTGCCAGCAGCTTCTTTGGGTTGGGTGAGCAGTTCTTC
TRBJ1-1	many	TRBD1	TRBV6-6	14	CASSNDRGLTEAFF	TGTGCCAGCAGTAACGACAGGGGGCTGACTGAAGCTTTCTTT
TRBJ1-5	many	NA	TRBV19	18	CASSTPRNRVADNQPQHF	TGTGCCAGTAGTACCCCTCGAAACAGGGTAGCGGACAATCAGCCCCAGCATTTT
TRBJ1-1	many	NA	TRBV5-6	13	CASSYRTGAEAFF	TGTGCCAGCAGCTACCGTACGGGCGCTGAAGCTTTCTTT
TRBJ1-1	NA	NA	TRBV9	13	CASSVSLGTEAFF	TGTGCCAGCAGCGTATCCCTCGGGACTGAAGCTTTCTTT
TRBJ1-1	NA	NA	TRBV18	13	CASSQLGDTEAFF	TGTGCCAGCTCACAACTTGGGGACACTGAAGCTTTCTTT
TRBJ1-1	many	TRBD1	TRBV7-2	15	CASIPTGFPDTEAFF	TGTGCCAGCATCCCGACAGGGTTCCCTGACACTGAAGCTTTCTTT
TRBJ2-1	many	NA	TRBV6-5	15	CASRPTLATYNEQFF	TGTGCCAGCAGACCTACTCTAGCGACCTACAATGAGCAGTTCTTC
TRBJ2-5	NA	NA	TRBV20-1	13	CSAGSGAKETQYF	TGCAGTGCTGGTTCAGGGGCCAAAGAGACCCAGTACTTC
TRBJ2-1	few	NA	TRBV28	13	CASSGASYNEQFF	TGTGCCAGCTCTGGGGCTTCCTACAATGAGCAGTTCTTC
TRBJ2-7	many	TRBD2	TRBV12-3/TRBV12-4	16	CASSPGTSGGSYEQYF	TGTGCCAGCAGTCCAGGGACTAGCGGGGGCTCCTACGAGCAGTACTTC
TRBJ1-2	NA	TRBD1	TRBV20-1	13	CSQFGQANYGYTF	TGCAGTCAATTTGGACAGGCTAACTATGGCTACACCTTC
TRBJ2-2	many	NA	TRBV11-2	16	CASSRLGATGTGELFF	TGTGCCAGCAGCCGGTTGGGGGCCACCGGAACCGGGGAGCTGTTTTTT
TRBJ2-5	many	NA	TRBV7-8	14	CASSLYGGKETQYF	TGTGCCAGCAGCTTATATGGGGGAAAGGAGACCCAGTACTTC
TRBJ1-1	many	TRBD1	TRBV7-2	14	CASSLQGIATEAFF	TGTGCCAGCAGCCTACAGGGGATTGCGACTGAAGCTTTCTTT
TRBJ2-7	many	TRBD2	TRBV18	14	CASSPAGGGYEQYF	TGTGCCAGCTCACCTGCGGGGGGAGGCTACGAGCAGTACTTC
TRBJ2-3	few	NA	TRBV28	13	CASTHGSTDTQYF	TGTGCCAGCACCCATGGGAGCACAGATACGCAGTATTTT
TRBJ2-3	NA	TRBD2	TRBV6-2/TRBV6-3	19	CASSYSTSGGTSSTDTQYF	TGTGCCAGCAGTTACTCGACTAGCGGGGGTACTTCTAGCACAGATACGCAGTATTTT
TRBJ1-4	NA	NA	TRBV12-3/TRBV12-4	15	CASTPYISTNEKLFF	TGTGCCAGCACCCCTTACATCTCAACTAATGAAAAACTGTTTTTT
TRBJ2-2	many	NA	TRBV6-2/TRBV6-3	14	CASSPIANTGELFF	TGTGCCAGCAGCCCCATCGCGAACACCGGGGAGCTGTTTTTT
TRBJ1-6	few	NA	TRBV7-9	16	CASSPGGGSYNSPLHF	TGTGCCAGCAGCCCGGGGGGGGGCTCCTATAATTCACCCCTCCACTTT
TRBJ1-2	NA	NA	TRBV29-1	11	CSVGFNYGYTF	TGCAGCGTTGGTTTTAACTATGGCTACACCTTC
TRBJ2-1	many	TRBD1	TRBV10-3	15	CAISSGQGVYNEQFF	TGTGCCATCAGTTCGGGACAGGGGGTCTACAATGAGCAGTTCTTC
TRBJ2-5	many	NA	TRBV2	14	CASIGSRREETQYF	TGTGCCAGCATAGGCAGCCGGCGGGAAGAGACCCAGTACTTC
TRBJ1-2	few	NA	TRBV28	14	CATRRGGRTDGYTF	TGTGCCACCCGACGGGGGGGCAGAACTGATGGCTACACCTTC
TRBJ1-2	many	TRBD1	TRBV12-3/TRBV12-4	15	CASSRQGLPNYGYTF	TGTGCCAGCAGTCGACAGGGGCTCCCTAACTATGGCTACACCTTC
TRBJ1-6	few	NA	TRBV28	10	CASRNSPLHF	TGTGCCAGCAGGAATTCACCCCTCCACTTT
TRBJ1-2	NA	TRBD1	TRBV7-9	16	CASSFRDTPRGRGYTF	TGTGCCAGCAGTTTCAGAGATACTCCCAGGGGGCGCGGCTACACCTTC
TRBJ1-3	many	NA	TRBV29-1	15	CSVEGSGQSGNTIYF	TGCAGCGTTGAAGGGTCAGGACAAAGCGGAAACACCATATATTTT
TRBJ1-4	many	NA	TRBV7-2	14	CASSFRGTNEKLFF	TGTGCCAGCAGCTTCCGGGGCACCAATGAAAAACTGTTTTTT
TRBJ2-5	many	TRBD2	TRBV11-1	16	CASSNTGTSGQETQYF	TGTGCCAGCAGCAATACCGGGACTAGCGGACAAGAGACCCAGTACTTC
TRBJ2-2	NA	TRBD1	TRBV29-1	14	CSVQNDRGTGELFF	TGCAGCGTCCAGAATGACAGGGGAACCGGGGAGCTGTTTTTT